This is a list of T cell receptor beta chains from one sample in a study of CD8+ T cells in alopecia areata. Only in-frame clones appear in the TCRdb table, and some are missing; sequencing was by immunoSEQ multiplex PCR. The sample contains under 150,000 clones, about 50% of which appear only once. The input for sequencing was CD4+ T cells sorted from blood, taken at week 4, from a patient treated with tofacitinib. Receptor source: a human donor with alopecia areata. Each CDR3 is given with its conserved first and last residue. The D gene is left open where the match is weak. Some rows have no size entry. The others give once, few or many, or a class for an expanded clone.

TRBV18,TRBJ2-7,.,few,TGTGCCAGCTCAACCGCCCGGAGCTCCTACGAGCAGTACTTC,CASSTARSSYEQYF
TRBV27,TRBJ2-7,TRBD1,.,TGTGCCAGCAGGGGGCAGGGGGTACCCTACGAGCAGTACTTC,CASRGQGVPYEQYF
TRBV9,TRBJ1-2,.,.,TGTGCCAGCAGCGTAACCCAATTCCTGGGAGCTAACTATGGCTACACCTTC,CASSVTQFLGANYGYTF
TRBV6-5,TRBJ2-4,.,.,TGTGCCAGCAGTTGGTCGGGCTTCGGGGCCAAAAACATTCAGTACTTC,CASSWSGFGAKNIQYF
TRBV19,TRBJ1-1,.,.,TGTGCCAGTAGTATAGTCGGACGAGAAGCTTTCTTT,CASSIVGREAFF
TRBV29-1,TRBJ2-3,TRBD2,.,TGCAGCGCCCAAGCGGGGAGCACAGATACGCAGTATTTT,CSAQAGSTDTQYF
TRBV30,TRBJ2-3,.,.,TGTGCCTGGAGTGTAAAGCAGAGATTCACAGATACGCAGTATTTT,CAWSVKQRFTDTQYF
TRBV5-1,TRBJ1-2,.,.,TGCGCCAGCAGCAACCGGGACCCGGACGGCTACACCTTC,CASSNRDPDGYTF
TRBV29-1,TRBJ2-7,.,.,TGCAGCGTTGAGTCTAGAGACGGTGCCTACGAGCAGTACTTC,CSVESRDGAYEQYF
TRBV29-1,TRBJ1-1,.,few,TGCAGCGTTGAGACCAGACGGGATCAGACTGAAGCTTTCTTT,CSVETRRDQTEAFF
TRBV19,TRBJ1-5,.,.,TGTGCCAGTAGCCTCCGCTATAGCAATCAGCCCCAGCATTTT,CASSLRYSNQPQHF
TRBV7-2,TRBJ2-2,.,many,TGTGCCAGCAGCGCCAGGCCGGGCTGGGAGCTGTTTTTT,CASSARPGWELFF
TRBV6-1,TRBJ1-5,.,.,TGTGCCAGCAGTGTATCGAGGGCCCGAGTGAATCAGCCCCAGCATTTT,CASSVSRARVNQPQHF
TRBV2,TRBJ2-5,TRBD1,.,TGTGCCAGCATCGGACAGGGGGCGCGGGGAGAGACCCAGTACTTC,CASIGQGARGETQYF
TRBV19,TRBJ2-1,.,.,TGTGCCAGTAGCAGACTAGTGAGTGAGCAGTTCTTC,CASSRLVSEQFF
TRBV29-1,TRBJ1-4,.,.,TGCAGCGTCTCAGGGGCTAATGAAAAACTGTTTTTT,CSVSGANEKLFF
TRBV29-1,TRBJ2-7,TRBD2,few,TGCAGCGGGCTAGCGGGCCCGAGGAACGAGCAGTACTTC,CSGLAGPRNEQYF
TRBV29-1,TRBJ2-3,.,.,TGCAGCCACAAAGGGACCTCCACAGATACGCAGTATTTT,CSHKGTSTDTQYF
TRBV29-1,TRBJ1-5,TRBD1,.,TGCAGCGTTGACGGGACAGTGCCCCATCAGCCCCAGCATTTT,CSVDGTVPHQPQHF
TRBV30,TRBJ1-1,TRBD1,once,TGTGCCTGGAGTCGGCCCGGGACAGGACACACTTGGGCTTTCTTT,CAWSRPGTGHTWAFF
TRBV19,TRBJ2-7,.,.,TGTGCCAGTAGTACTCTGGGAGGGGGGCGCACCCCCTACGAGCAGTACTTC,CASSTLGGGRTPYEQYF
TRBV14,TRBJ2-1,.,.,TGTGCCAGCAGCATTCGGACCGCTTACTCCTACAATGAGCAGTTCTTC,CASSIRTAYSYNEQFF
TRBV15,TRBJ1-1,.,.,TGTGCCACCAGCAGAGGCCGGGTTTCCTCTGTTGGGACTGAAGCTTTCTTT,CATSRGRVSSVGTEAFF
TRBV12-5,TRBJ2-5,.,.,TGTGCTAGTGCCACAGGGGAGGGGAGGGAGACCCAGTACTTC,CASATGEGRETQYF
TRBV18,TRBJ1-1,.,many,TGTGCCAGCTCACCGGAAGGGATGGGGACTTTCTTT,CASSPEGMGTFF
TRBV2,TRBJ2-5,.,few,TGTGCCAGCAGTGACGAGGAGACCCAGTACTTC,CASSDEETQYF
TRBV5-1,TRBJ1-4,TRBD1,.,TGCGCCAGCAGCTTCGGGACAGGGGATGAAAAACTGTTTTTT,CASSFGTGDEKLFF
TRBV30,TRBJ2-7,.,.,TGTGCCTGGAGTGGGAGGGAGCAGTACTTC,CAWSGREQYF
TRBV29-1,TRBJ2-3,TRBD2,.,TGCAGCGTTCGAAATCCTAGCGGGGGATACACAGATACGCAGTATTTT,CSVRNPSGGYTDTQYF
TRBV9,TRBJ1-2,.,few,TGTGCCAGCAGCCAAACCGCCGATTACGGCTACACCTTC,CASSQTADYGYTF
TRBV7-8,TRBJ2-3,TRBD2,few,TGTGCCAGCAGCCAAGCGGGGACGGCAGATACGCAGTATTTT,CASSQAGTADTQYF
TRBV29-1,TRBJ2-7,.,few,TGCAGCGCCCTATCGGGGGCCGAGCAGTACTTC,CSALSGAEQYF
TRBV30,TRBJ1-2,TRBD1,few,TGTGCCTGGAGACAACAGGGGGCACACTATGGCTACACCTTC,CAWRQQGAHYGYTF
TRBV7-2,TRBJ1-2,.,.,TGTGCCAGCACCCGTCAGGGCAGAGCTAACTATGGCTACACCTTC,CASTRQGRANYGYTF
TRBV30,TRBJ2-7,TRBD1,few,TGTGCCTTGTCACGGGCAGGGGGCCACGAGCAGTACTTC,CALSRAGGHEQYF
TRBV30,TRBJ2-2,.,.,TGTGCCTGGAGGGCGGGGATTAACACCGGGGAGCTGTTTTTT,CAWRAGINTGELFF
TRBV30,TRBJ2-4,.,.,TGTGCCTGGAGTGCCCCTCGAGGATGGGACATTCAGTACTTC,CAWSAPRGWDIQYF
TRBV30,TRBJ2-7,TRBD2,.,TGTGCCTGGAGCCGGACTAGCGGCTACTCCTACGAGCAGTACTTC,CAWSRTSGYSYEQYF
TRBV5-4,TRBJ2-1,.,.,TGTGCCGCTGGGGGGCGGTGGAATGAGCAGTTCTTC,CAAGGRWNEQFF
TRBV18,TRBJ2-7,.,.,TGTGCCAGCTCACCAGGGCAGCAGACCTCCTACGAGCAGTACTTC,CASSPGQQTSYEQYF
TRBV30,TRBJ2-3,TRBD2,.,TGTGCCTGGAACGGGGGGGTGGACGGCACAGATACGCAGTATTTT,CAWNGGVDGTDTQYF
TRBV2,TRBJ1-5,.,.,TGTGCCAGCAGGAGAGCTCAGCCCCAGCATTTT,CASRRAQPQHF
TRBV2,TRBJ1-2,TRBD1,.,TGTGCCGGACTCACAGGGGCTGGCTACACCTTC,CAGLTGAGYTF
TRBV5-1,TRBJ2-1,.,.,TGCGCCAGCAGCTTGGTTGGTAGACGGGTCAACAATGAGCAGTTCTTC,CASSLVGRRVNNEQFF
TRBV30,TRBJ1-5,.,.,TGTGCCTGGAGTAGCACAAAGCCTGGTGGCAATCAGCCCCAGCATTTT,CAWSSTKPGGNQPQHF
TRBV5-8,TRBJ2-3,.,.,TGTGCCAGCAGCTTGGGGCGGGGCACAGATACGCAGTATTTT,CASSLGRGTDTQYF
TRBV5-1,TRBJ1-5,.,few,TGCGCCAGCAGCTTGAGCTGGAATCAGCCCCAGCATTTT,CASSLSWNQPQHF
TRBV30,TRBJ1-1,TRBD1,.,TGTGCCTGGAAATATGGACAGGGGGCGGCTGAAGCTTTCTTT,CAWKYGQGAAEAFF
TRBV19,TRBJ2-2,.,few,TGTGCCAGTAGTCTCGAACTTACACTTGCGGGTGGGCTGTTTTTT,CASSLELTLAGGLFF
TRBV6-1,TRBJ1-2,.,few,TGTGCCAGCAGCCGGGACGGCCTCTATGGCTACACCTTC,CASSRDGLYGYTF
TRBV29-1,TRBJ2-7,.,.,TGCAGCGTTTATCAGGGATTAGGAGGTCTCTACGAGCAGTACTTC,CSVYQGLGGLYEQYF
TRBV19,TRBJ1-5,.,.,TGTGCCAGTACTCCGACAGCTAATTACAATCAGCCCCAGCATTTT,CASTPTANYNQPQHF
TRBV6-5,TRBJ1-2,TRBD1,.,TGTGCCAGCAGTCTCGGACAGGGACTGTACTATGGCTACACCTTC,CASSLGQGLYYGYTF
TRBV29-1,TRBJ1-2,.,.,TGCAGCGTTGCCGTCCGGGAGTCTGGCTACACCTTC,CSVAVRESGYTF
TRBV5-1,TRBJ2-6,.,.,TGCGCCAGCAGCCCCAGGGAGCCTGGGGCCAACGTCCTGACTTTC,CASSPREPGANVLTF
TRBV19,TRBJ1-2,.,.,TGTGCCACCGCGGTTGGGCAGAACGCCTATGGCTACACCTTC,CATAVGQNAYGYTF
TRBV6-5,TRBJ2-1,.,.,TGTGCCAGCAGTTACTCCGGGGCCTTTGATGAGCAGTTCTTC,CASSYSGAFDEQFF